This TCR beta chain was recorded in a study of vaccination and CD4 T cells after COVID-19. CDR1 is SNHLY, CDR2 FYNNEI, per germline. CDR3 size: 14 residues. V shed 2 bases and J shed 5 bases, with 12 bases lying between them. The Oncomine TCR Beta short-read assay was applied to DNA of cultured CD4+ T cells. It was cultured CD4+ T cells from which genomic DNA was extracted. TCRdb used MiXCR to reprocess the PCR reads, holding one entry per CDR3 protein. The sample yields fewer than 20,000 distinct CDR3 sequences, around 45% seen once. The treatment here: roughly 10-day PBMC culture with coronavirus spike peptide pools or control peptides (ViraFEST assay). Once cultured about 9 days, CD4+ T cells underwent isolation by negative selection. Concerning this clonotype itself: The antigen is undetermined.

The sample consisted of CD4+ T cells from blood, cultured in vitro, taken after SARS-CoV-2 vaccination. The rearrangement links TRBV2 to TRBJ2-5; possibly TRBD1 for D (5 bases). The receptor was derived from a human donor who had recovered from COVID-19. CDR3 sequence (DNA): TGTGCCAGCAGTGAACAGGGTGGTCTGGAGACCCAGTACTTC. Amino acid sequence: CASSEQGGLETQYF.